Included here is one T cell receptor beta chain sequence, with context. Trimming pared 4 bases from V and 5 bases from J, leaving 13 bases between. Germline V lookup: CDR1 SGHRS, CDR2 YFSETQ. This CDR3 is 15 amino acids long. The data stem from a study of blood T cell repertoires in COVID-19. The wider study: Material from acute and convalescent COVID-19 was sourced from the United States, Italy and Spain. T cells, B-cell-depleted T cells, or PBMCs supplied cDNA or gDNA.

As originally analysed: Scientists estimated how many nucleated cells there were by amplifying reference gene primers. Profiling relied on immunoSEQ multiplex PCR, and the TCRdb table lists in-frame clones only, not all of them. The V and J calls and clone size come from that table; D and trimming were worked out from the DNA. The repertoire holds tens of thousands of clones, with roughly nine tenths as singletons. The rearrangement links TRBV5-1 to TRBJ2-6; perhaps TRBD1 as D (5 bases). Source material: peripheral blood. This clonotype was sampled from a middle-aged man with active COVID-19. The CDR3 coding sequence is TGCGCCAGCAGCGATAGGACACTCAGGGCCAACGTCCTGACTTTC. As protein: CASSDRTLRANVLTF.